The T cell receptor (beta chain) under discussion was sequenced for a study of cytomegalovirus exposure and HLA in healthy donors. Overall study: Ancestry clustering placed roughly four fifths of around 400 genotyped donors in the Caucasian-associated cluster.

Study outcomes and limitations: Equally common other TCR beta chains were less clonally expanded than HLA-associated ones, a later analysis found.

Everyone who donated was a healthy bone marrow donor. PCR used 60 Vbeta primers and 13 Jbeta primers. Authors' methods: The authors later counted 70 million to 85 million unique TCR beta chains, 9 million to 14 million of them shared. Measured with immunoSEQ multiplex PCR; TCRdb has only the in-frame clones, and not every one. Clonal size and the V and J genes are those of that table, whereas D and trimming came from the DNA. This sample's table has 50,000 or so clones. Measured by frequency, this clone is medium-sized. Its antigen is not identified. Germline lookup yields CDR1 MNHNS and CDR2 SASEGT. CDR3 size: 17 residues. Trimming cost V 1 base and J 6 bases; bases outside gene matches: 11.

The sample was PBMCs. V is TRBV6-1 and J is TRBJ2-5; 10 nucleotides align to TRBD2. The receptor was isolated from a woman aged 35 to 49 in good health and CMV-seronegative. In nucleotides, the CDR3 is TGTGCCAGCAGTGAAGACGAACTAGCGGGAATCAAGAAGACCCAGTACTTC. As protein: CASSEDELAGIKKTQYF.